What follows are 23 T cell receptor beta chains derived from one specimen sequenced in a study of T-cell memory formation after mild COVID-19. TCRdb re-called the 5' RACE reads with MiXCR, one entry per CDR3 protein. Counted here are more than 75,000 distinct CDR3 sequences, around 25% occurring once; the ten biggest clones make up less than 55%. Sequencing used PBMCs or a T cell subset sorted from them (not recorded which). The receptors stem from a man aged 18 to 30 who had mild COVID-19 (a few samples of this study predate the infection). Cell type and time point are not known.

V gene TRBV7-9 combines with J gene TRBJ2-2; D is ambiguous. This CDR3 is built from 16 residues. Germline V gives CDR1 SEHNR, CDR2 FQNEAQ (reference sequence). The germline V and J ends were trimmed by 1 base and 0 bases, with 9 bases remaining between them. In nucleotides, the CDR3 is TGTGCCAGCAGCTTAGAACAGCTCGCGAACACCGGGGAGCTGTTTTTT. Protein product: CASSLEQLANTGELFF. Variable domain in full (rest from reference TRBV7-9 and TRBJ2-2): DTGVSQNPRHKITKRGQNVTFRCDPISEHNRLYWYRQTLGQGPEFLTYFQNEAQLEKSRLLSDRFSAERPKGSFSTLEIQRTEQGDSAMYLCASSLEQLANTGELFFGEGSRLTVL.

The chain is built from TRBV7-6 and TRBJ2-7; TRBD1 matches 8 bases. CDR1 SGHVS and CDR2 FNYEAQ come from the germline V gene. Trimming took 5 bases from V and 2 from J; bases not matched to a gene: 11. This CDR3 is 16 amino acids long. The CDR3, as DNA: TGTGCCAGCAGCCCAAGAACAGGGGGGTCCGCCTACGAGCAGTACTTC. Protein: CASSPRTGGSAYEQYF.

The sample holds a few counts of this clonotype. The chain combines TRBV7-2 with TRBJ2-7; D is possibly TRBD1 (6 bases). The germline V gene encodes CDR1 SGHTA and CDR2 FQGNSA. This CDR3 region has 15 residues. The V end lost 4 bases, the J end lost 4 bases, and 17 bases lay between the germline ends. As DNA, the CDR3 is TGTGCCAGCAGCTCGACCGGGACAATGCCTTACGAGCAGTACTTC. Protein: CASSSTGTMPYEQYF. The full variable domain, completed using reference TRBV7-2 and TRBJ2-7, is GAGVSQSPSNKVTEKGKDVELRCDPISGHTALYWYRQSLGQGLEFLIYFQGNSAPDKSGLPSDRFSAERTGGSVSTLTIQRTQQEDSAVYLCASSSTGTMPYEQYFGPGTRLTVT.

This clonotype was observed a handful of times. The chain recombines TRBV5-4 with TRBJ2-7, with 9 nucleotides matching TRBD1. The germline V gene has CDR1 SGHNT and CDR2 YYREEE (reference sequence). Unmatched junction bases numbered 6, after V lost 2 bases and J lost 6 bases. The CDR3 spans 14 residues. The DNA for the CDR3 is TGTGCCAGCAGCTTAGGGACAGGGAAGGGCGAGCAGTACGTC. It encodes CASSLGTGKGEQYV.

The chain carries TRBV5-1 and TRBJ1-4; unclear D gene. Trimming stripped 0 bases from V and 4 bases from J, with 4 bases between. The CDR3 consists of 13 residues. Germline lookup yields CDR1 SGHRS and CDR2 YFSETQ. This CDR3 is CASSLGSNEKLFF. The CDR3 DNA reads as TGCGCCAGCAGCTTGGGGAGTAATGAAAAACTGTTTTTT.

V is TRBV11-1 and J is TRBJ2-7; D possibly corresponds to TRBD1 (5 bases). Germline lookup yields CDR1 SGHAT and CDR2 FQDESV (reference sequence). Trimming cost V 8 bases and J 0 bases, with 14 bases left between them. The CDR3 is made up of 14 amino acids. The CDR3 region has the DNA TGTGCCAGCCAGGGTGGCGACAGCTCCTACGAGCAGTACTTC. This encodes CASQGGDSSYEQYF.

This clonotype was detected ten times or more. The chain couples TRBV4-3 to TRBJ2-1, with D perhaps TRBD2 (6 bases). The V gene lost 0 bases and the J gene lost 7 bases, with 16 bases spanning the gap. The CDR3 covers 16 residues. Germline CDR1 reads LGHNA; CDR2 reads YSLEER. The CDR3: CASSQEGLPPGNEQFF. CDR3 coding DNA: TGCGCCAGCAGCCAAGAGGGACTCCCCCCGGGGAATGAGCAGTTCTTC.

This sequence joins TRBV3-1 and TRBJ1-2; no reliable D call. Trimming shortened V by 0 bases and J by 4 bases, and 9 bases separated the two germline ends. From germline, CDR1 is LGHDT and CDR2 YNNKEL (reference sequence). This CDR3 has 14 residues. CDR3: CASSQDLAGYGYTF. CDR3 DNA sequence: TGTGCCAGCAGCCAAGATCTCGCAGGCTATGGCTACACCTTC.

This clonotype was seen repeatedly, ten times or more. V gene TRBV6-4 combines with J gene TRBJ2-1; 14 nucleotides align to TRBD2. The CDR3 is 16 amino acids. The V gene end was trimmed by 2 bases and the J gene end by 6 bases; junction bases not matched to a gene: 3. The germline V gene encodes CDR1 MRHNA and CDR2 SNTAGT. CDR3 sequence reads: CASSDGTSGGPNEQFF. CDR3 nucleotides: TGTGCCAGCAGTGACGGGACTAGCGGGGGTCCCAATGAGCAGTTCTTC.

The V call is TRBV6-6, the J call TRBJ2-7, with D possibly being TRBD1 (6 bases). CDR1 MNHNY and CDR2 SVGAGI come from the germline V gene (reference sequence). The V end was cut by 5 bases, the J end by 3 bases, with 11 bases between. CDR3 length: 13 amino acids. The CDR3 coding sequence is TGTGCCAGCAGTGTCCCAGGGGACTACGAGCAGTACTTC. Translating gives CASSVPGDYEQYF.

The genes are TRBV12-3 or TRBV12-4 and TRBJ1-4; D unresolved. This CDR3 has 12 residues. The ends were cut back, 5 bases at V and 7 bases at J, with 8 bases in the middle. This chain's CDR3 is CASSQKGEKLFF. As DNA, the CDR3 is TGTGCCAGCAGTCAAAAGGGTGAAAAACTGTTTTTT.

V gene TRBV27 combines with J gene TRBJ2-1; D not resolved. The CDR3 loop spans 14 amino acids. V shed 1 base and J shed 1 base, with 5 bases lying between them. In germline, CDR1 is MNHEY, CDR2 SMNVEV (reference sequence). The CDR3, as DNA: TGTGCCAGCAGTTTATTTGGTTCCTACAATGAGCAGTTCTTC. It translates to CASSLFGSYNEQFF.

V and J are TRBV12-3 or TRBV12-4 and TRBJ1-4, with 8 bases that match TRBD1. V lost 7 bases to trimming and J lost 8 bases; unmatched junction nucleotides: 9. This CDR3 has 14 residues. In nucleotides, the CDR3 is TGTGCCAGCACCCTGACAGGGGAGAGCGAAAAACTGTTTTTT. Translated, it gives CASTLTGESEKLFF.

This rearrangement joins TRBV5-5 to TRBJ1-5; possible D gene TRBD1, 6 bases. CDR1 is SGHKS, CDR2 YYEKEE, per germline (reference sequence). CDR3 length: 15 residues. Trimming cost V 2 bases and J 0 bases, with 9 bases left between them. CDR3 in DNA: TGTGCCAGCAGCTTTTCAGGGGATAGCAATCAGCCCCAGCATTTT. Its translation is CASSFSGDSNQPQHF.

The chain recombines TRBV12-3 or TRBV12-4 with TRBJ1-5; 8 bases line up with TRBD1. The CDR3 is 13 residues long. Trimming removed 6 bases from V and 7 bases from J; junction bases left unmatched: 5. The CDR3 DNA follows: TGTGCCAGCAGCGGACAGGGATGGCAGCCCCAGCATTTT. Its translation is CASSGQGWQPQHF.

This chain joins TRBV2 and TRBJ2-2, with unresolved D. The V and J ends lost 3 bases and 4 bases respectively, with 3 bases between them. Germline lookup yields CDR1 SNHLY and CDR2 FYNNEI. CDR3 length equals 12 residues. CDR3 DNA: TGTGCCAGCAGTGAGTTCACCGGGGAGCTGTTTTTT. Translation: CASSEFTGELFF.

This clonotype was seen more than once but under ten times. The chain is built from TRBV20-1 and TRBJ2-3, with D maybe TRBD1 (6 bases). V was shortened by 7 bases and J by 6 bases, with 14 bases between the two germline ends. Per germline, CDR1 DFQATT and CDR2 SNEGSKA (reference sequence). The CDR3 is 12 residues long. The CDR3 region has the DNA TGCAGTGTCAGGGGAGAATGGGATACGCAGTATTTT. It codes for CSVRGEWDTQYF.

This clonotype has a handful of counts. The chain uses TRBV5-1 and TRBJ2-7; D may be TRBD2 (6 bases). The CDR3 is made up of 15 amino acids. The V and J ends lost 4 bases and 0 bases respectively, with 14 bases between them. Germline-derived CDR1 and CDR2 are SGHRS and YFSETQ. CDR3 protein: CASSGRGTDSYEQYF. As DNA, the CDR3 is TGCGCCAGCAGCGGACGCGGGACGGACTCCTACGAGCAGTACTTC.

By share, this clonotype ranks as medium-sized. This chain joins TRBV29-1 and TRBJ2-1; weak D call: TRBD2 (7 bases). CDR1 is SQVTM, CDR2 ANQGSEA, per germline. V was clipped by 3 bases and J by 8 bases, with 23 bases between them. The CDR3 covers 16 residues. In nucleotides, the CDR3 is TGCAGCGTTGAGGACGCGGGGGCCGATGGTTCAGATGAGCAGTTCTTC. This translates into CSVEDAGADGSDEQFF.

The CDR3 nucleotides read TGTGCCAGCAGCCCGACTAGCGGGGGGGCCCCGACAGATACGCAGTATTTT. The encoded protein is CASSPTSGGAPTDTQYF. The genes are TRBV12-3 or TRBV12-4 and TRBJ2-3, with 14 bases lining up with TRBD2. The V segment lost 6 bases and the J segment 3 bases; nucleotides outside the gene matches: 8. The CDR3 length is 17 residues.

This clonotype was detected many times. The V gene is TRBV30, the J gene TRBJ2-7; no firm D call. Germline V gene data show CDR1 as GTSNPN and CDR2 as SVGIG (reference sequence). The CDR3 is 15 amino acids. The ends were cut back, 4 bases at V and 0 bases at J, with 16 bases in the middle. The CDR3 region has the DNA TGTGCCTGGACCGGATGGCAGAGACTCTCCTACGAGCAGTACTTC. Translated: CAWTGWQRLSYEQYF.

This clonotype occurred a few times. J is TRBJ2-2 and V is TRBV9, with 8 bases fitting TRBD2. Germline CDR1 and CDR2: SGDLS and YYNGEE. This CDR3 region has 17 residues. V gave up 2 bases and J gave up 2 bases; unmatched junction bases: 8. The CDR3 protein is CASSVLTLAENTGELFF. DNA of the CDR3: TGTGCCAGCAGCGTCCTGACACTAGCGGAAAACACCGGGGAGCTGTTTTTT.

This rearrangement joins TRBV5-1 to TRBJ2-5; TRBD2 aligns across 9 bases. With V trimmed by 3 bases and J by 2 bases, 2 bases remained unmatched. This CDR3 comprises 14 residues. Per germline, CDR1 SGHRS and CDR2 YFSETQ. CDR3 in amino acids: CASSSTSGQETQYF. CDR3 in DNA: TGCGCCAGCAGCTCCACTAGCGGGCAAGAGACCCAGTACTTC.